The T cell receptor (beta chain) under discussion was sequenced for a study of T cell responses to AZD1222 COVID-19 vaccine. The CDR3 runs to 11 residues. The germline CDR1 and CDR2 sequences are LGHDT and YNNKEL (reference sequence). The germline V and J ends were trimmed by 5 bases and 7 bases, with 9 bases remaining between them. Whole-study results and caveats: Among those given AZD1222, only five or six were seropositive at baseline.

Recipients boosted at about 4 weeks or about 12 weeks are pooled. About this clone: No antigen is known for it.

Repertoires were generated with immunoSEQ multiplex PCR, while TCRdb's copy carries only in-frame clones and drops some. The sample lists roughly 98,000 clones, roughly 84% seen once, with 12% to 15% in the top ten. The gene calls are TRBV3-1 (or the pseudogene TRBV3-2) and TRBJ2-7; D is undetermined. The sequence derives from an adult who received the AZD1222 COVID-19 vaccine. The sample consisted of peripheral blood, taken 28 days after the second AZD1222 dose. CDR3 nucleotide sequence: TGTGCCAGCAGCATGGTGGGGGAGCAGTACTTC. Encoded protein: CASSMVGEQYF.